This T cell receptor beta chain was sequenced during a study of blood T cell repertoires in COVID-19. Across the whole study: T cells, B-cell-depleted T cells, or PBMCs provided the cDNA or gDNA that served as material.

CDR1 is LNHDA and CDR2 is SQIVND in the germline V gene (reference sequence). V shed 7 bases and J shed 7 bases, with 22 bases lying between them. The CDR3 extends over 15 amino acids. Per the original data handling: Amplification from reference gene primers served as the basis for estimated nucleated cell counts. Profiled with immunoSEQ multiplex PCR; TCRdb holds only in-frame clones, not every one. V and J calls and clone size come straight from that table; D and trimming were deduced from the DNA. Among about 350,000 clones listed, more than 70% were seen once. The receptor comes from a woman in her fifties or sixties with COVID-19, enrolled during active disease. Specimen: peripheral blood. The chain joins TRBV19 to TRBJ1-2; D gene unclear. The CDR3 DNA reads TGTGCCAGTACCTACCTGGACTCCACCTCCTCTGGCTACACCTTC. It is translated as CASTYLDSTSSGYTF.